Each of the 22 T cell receptor beta chains below was sequenced from the same sample in a study of shared clonotypes between healthy human individuals (dated by TCRdb to about 2020). CD8 naive samples were CD45RO-negative cells positively selected for CCR7, giving a CD45RA+CCR7+ population that excluded TemRA cells. Library method: the immunoSEQ multiplex PCR assay. TCRdb retrieved this table from immuneACCESS and kept in-frame rearrangements only. Not all clones are present; in checked studies, unresolved V genes account for under half, and no reason is known for the remainder. Counted in this sample were 1.5 million to 2.5 million clones; about 95% of them appeared once. In total, the top ten clones hold 1.2% of the sample. Sequencing was performed on naive CD8+ T cells sorted from blood. What the cell subset or site label conveys for this sample: CD45RA+CCR7+. These receptors came from a young man in good health.

This chain joins TRBV4-1 and TRBJ1-1; 7 bases are shared with TRBD1. J gave up 3 bases and V 4 bases, and 8 bases lay outside the gene matches. CDR3 length: 15 residues. From germline, CDR1 is MGHRA and CDR2 YSYEKL. CDR3 DNA sequence: TGCGCCAGCAGCCCCCCCGACAGGGTCGACACTGAAGCTTTCTTT. Translated: CASSPPDRVDTEAFF.

The chain carries TRBV27 and TRBJ1-1, with a tentative D call TRBD1 (6 bases). The V gene lost 3 bases and the J gene lost 10 bases, with 18 bases spanning the gap. CDR1 and CDR2 from the germline V gene are MNHEY and SMNVEV (reference sequence). This CDR3 is 14 amino acids long. The CDR3 sequence is CASSFGGGLRTAFF. In DNA, the CDR3 is TGTGCCAGCAGTTTTGGGGGGGGCCTACGGACAGCTTTCTTT.

The chain joins TRBV11-3 to TRBJ2-1; D is unresolved. CDR1 is SGHNT and CDR2 is YENEEA in the germline V gene. The CDR3 is 13 residues long. V was cut by 8 bases and J by 3 bases, with 11 bases left in between. The CDR3 DNA sequence: TGTGCCAGCGCACAACAGAACTACAATGAGCAGTTCTTC. It specifies CASAQQNYNEQFF.

The CDR3 is CASSWARGGTEAFF. For the CDR3, the DNA is TGTGCCAGCAGCTGGGCTAGGGGTGGGACTGAAGCTTTCTTT. The chain carries TRBV11-2 and TRBJ1-1; D is perhaps TRBD1 (5 bases). Trimming took off 4 bases at V and 5 bases at J, with 14 bases between the two ends. The CDR3 loop spans 14 amino acids. CDR1 is SGHAT, CDR2 FQNNGV, per germline.

The chain combines TRBV6-5 with TRBJ2-1; 10 bases are shared with TRBD2. Per germline, CDR1 MNHEY and CDR2 SVGAGI. The CDR3 is 15 residues long. The J segment lost 2 bases and the V segment lost 7 bases, leaving 5 bases of the junction unmatched. The CDR3 DNA is TGTGCCAGCACCCACCTAGCGGGGGCCTACAATGAGCAGTTCTTC. This codes for CASTHLAGAYNEQFF.

V usage is TRBV6-6 and J usage is TRBJ2-7, with 7 bases fitting TRBD1. From germline, CDR1 is MNHNY and CDR2 SVGAGI (reference sequence). The CDR3 totals 15 residues. V was clipped by 0 bases and J by 4 bases; unmatched bases: 6. The CDR3 region has the DNA TGTGCCAGCAGTTACTCGCGGACAGGAGAATACGAGCAGTACTTC. As protein: CASSYSRTGEYEQYF.

V usage is TRBV6-5 and J usage is TRBJ1-3; D is possibly TRBD1 (5 bases). Trimming took off 4 bases at V and 1 base at J, with 11 bases between the two ends. The CDR3 is made up of 15 amino acids. The germline CDR1 and CDR2 sequences are MNHEY and SVGAGI. The CDR3 DNA sequence: TGTGCCAGCAGTTCCCACTGGGGGTCTGGAAACACCATATATTTT. Translating it yields CASSSHWGSGNTIYF.

The chain is built from TRBV25-1 and TRBJ2-3; D is perhaps TRBD1 (5 bases). Trimming shortened V by 7 bases and J by 7 bases, and 12 bases separated the two germline ends. Germline V gives CDR1 MGHDK, CDR2 SYGVNS. The CDR3 runs 12 residues. This CDR3 reads CASMLGDYTQYF. CDR3 nucleotide sequence: TGTGCCAGCATGTTAGGGGATTATACGCAGTATTTT. Looking up the rest from reference TRBV25-1 and TRBJ2-3 gives the full variable domain: EADIYQTPRYLVIGTGKKITLECSQTMGHDKMYWYQQDPGMELHLIHYSYGVNSTEKGDLSSESTVSRIRTEHFPLTLESARPSHTSQYLCASMLGDYTQYFGPGTRLTVL.

The genes are TRBV29-1 and TRBJ1-3; no definite D call. The ends were cut back, 4 bases at V and 9 bases at J, with 13 bases in the middle. The CDR3 extends over 12 amino acids. Per the germline V gene, CDR1 is SQVTM and CDR2 is ANQGSEA. CDR3 sequence: CSVAPGDGTIYF. The CDR3 DNA follows: TGCAGCGTTGCCCCGGGCGATGGCACCATATATTTT. Filled out from reference TRBV29-1 and TRBJ1-3, the complete variable domain reads SAVISQKPSRDICQRGTSLTIQCQVDSQVTMMFWYRQQPGQSLTLIATANQGSEATYESGFVIDKFPISRPNLTFSTLTVSNMSPEDSSIYLCSVAPGDGTIYFGEGSWLTVV.

This clone occurred once. The CDR3 here is CASSWLTHEQYF. CDR3 DNA: TGTGCCAGCAGCTGGCTCACTCACGAGCAGTACTTC. The chain links TRBV7-9 to TRBJ2-7; no firm D call. CDR3 size: 12 residues. Trimming left V 4 bases short and J 5 bases short, with 9 bases between. Germline V gives CDR1 SEHNR, CDR2 FQNEAQ (reference sequence).

This clone was detected a few times. This specimen includes other DNA sequences encoding the same CDR3. The chain combines TRBV9 with TRBJ2-1; 11 nucleotides match TRBD2. The CDR3 loop spans 14 amino acids. The germline gives CDR1 SGDLS, CDR2 YYNGEE. V gave up 3 bases and J gave up 5 bases; unmatched junction bases: 1. CDR3 sequence (DNA): TGTGCCAGCAGCGAGGGACTAGCGGACAATGAGCAGTTCTTC. Translation gives CASSEGLADNEQFF. Complete variable domain (other parts from reference TRBV9 and TRBJ2-1): DSGVTQTPKHLITATGQRVTLRCSPRSGDLSVYWYQQSLDQGLQFLIQYYNGEERAKGNILERFSAQQFPDLHSELNLSSLELGDSALYFCASSEGLADNEQFFGPGTRLTVL.

CDR3 protein: CASSLSGAADTQYF. The CDR3 DNA is TGTGCCAGCAGCTTGTCAGGAGCCGCAGATACGCAGTATTTT. The V gene is TRBV5-6, the J gene TRBJ2-3, with no clear D. With 1 base removed from V and 4 bases from J, the gap between germline ends came to 10 bases. Germline V gene data show CDR1 as SGHDT and CDR2 as YYEEEE. The CDR3 extends over 14 amino acids.

V usage is TRBV30 and J usage is TRBJ2-1; D is unclear. This CDR3 is built from 13 residues. CDR1 is GTSNPN and CDR2 is SVGIG in the germline V gene (reference sequence). The V end lost 0 bases, the J end lost 2 bases, and 5 bases lay between the germline ends. CDR3 amino acids: CAWSVAPYNEQFF. The CDR3 region has the DNA TGTGCCTGGAGTGTAGCCCCCTACAATGAGCAGTTCTTC.

Turning to this clone: Other DNA sequences in the same sample also yield this CDR3. V gene TRBV4-1 combines with J gene TRBJ2-5; D is ambiguous. V gave up 3 bases and J gave up 3 bases, with 5 bases separating them. CDR3 length equals 12 residues. The germline V gene encodes CDR1 MGHRA and CDR2 YSYEKL. CDR3 residues: CASSQGKETQYF. The DNA of the CDR3 is TGCGCCAGCAGCCAGGGGAAAGAGACCCAGTACTTC.

This chain joins TRBV6-5 and TRBJ2-7; perhaps TRBD1 as D (6 bases). V was shortened by 9 bases and J by 3 bases, with 18 bases between the two germline ends. In germline, CDR1 is MNHEY, CDR2 SVGAGI. The CDR3 spans 14 residues. CDR3 in amino acids: CARTNDRSFYEQYF. In DNA, the CDR3 is TGTGCCAGAACCAACGACAGGAGTTTCTACGAGCAGTACTTC.

This clone was counted a few times. The chain employs TRBV14 and TRBJ1-2; TRBD1 is a possible D gene (5 bases). V lost 3 bases and J 5 bases, leaving 13 bases between the germline ends. CDR3 size: 14 residues. CDR1 is SGHDN and CDR2 is FVKESK in the germline V gene. In DNA form, the CDR3 reads TGTGCCAGCAGCCACTCCCAGGGCGTTTATGGCTACACCTTC. It translates to CASSHSQGVYGYTF. Drawing the rest from reference TRBV14 and TRBJ1-2, the complete variable domain is EAGVTQFPSHSVIEKGQTVTLRCDPISGHDNLYWYRRVMGKEIKFLLHFVKESKQDESGMPNNRFLAERTGGTYSTLKVQPAELEDSGVYFCASSHSQGVYGYTFGSGTRLTVV.

The J gene is TRBJ1-1, the V gene TRBV28, with 9 nucleotides matching TRBD1. Germline V gene sequence: CDR1 MDHEN, CDR2 SYDVKM. This CDR3 spans 16 amino acids. The J segment lost 3 bases and the V segment lost 6 bases, leaving 11 bases of the junction unmatched. This CDR3 reads CASRPDRGRGDTEAFF. The CDR3, as DNA: TGTGCCAGCAGACCTGACAGGGGGAGAGGGGACACTGAAGCTTTCTTT.

In the case of this clone: Distinct nucleotide sequences in the sample also encode this CDR3. This chain joins TRBV28 and TRBJ2-7; D is undetermined. With 8 bases removed from V and 6 bases from J, the gap between germline ends came to 11 bases. Germline V gives CDR1 MDHEN, CDR2 SYDVKM. The CDR3 loop spans 11 amino acids. For the CDR3, the DNA is TGTGCCAGCTCCCCCTCAGGCGAGCAGTACTTC. It specifies CASSPSGEQYF.

V gene TRBV5-6 combines with J gene TRBJ2-7; D is perhaps TRBD2 (5 bases). This CDR3 is built from 15 residues. Germline assignment: CDR1 SGHDT and CDR2 YYEEEE. Trimming cost V 0 bases and J 11 bases, with 21 bases left between them. The CDR3 is CASSLVTGISEKEYF. DNA of the CDR3: TGTGCCAGCAGCTTGGTTACCGGGATTTCCGAAAAGGAGTACTTC. Full variable domain (missing parts from reference TRBV5-6 and TRBJ2-7): DAGVTQSPTHLIKTRGQQVTLRCSPKSGHDTVSWYQQALGQGPQFIFQYYEEEERQRGNFPDRFSGHQFPNYSSELNVNALLLGDSALYLCASSLVTGISEKEYFGPGTRLTVT.

This chain links TRBV6-6 with TRBJ2-5, with 7 bases matching TRBD2. The CDR3 runs 13 residues. CDR1 MNHNY and CDR2 SVGAGI come from the germline V gene (reference sequence). The junction had 6 bases not matched to a gene; V was cut back by 6 bases and J by 5 bases. The CDR3 DNA reads TGTGCCAGCAGATCGGGACTAACCGAGACCCAGTACTTC. Translation gives CASRSGLTETQYF.

The rearrangement uses TRBV5-5 and TRBJ1-4; D call uncertain. V was shortened by 10 bases and J by 5 bases, with 3 bases between the two germline ends. Per germline, CDR1 SGHKS and CDR2 YYEKEE (reference sequence). The CDR3 has 9 amino acids. The CDR3, as DNA: TGTGCCCCAAATGAAAAACTGTTTTTT. Translation: CAPNEKLFF.

This clone was recorded a few times. This chain uses TRBV14 with TRBJ2-1, with D perhaps given as TRBD1 or TRBD2 (5 bases each). V was clipped by 0 bases and J by 7 bases, with 22 bases between them. This CDR3 is 18 amino acids long. Germline values: CDR1 SGHDN, CDR2 FVKESK. For the CDR3, the DNA is TGTGCCAGCAGCCAAGATCCGAGGGACCAGCCCCTGAAGAATGAGCAGTTCTTC. Translation: CASSQDPRDQPLKNEQFF.